Below, one TCR beta chain is given with its context. The data stem from a study of blood T cell repertoires in COVID-19. Study in general: Some COVID-19 samples were acute and others convalescent; all came from the United States, Italy and Spain.

The assay was immunoSEQ multiplex PCR, and TCRdb's table has in-frame clones only and misses some. The sample has roughly 40,000 clones, 79% seen once. V lost 6 bases, J lost 5 bases, and 11 bases lay in between. The germline V gene encodes CDR1 MNHEY and CDR2 SVGAGI. CDR3 length: 13 amino acids. The TCR originated in a man between 65 and 85 years old with acute or convalescent COVID-19. The chain uses TRBV6-5 and TRBJ2-1, with D possibly being TRBD2 (6 bases). The sequenced sample consisted of peripheral blood. Here the CDR3 reads CASSFRENNEQFF. The DNA for the CDR3 is TGTGCCAGCAGCTTCCGGGAGAACAATGAGCAGTTCTTC.